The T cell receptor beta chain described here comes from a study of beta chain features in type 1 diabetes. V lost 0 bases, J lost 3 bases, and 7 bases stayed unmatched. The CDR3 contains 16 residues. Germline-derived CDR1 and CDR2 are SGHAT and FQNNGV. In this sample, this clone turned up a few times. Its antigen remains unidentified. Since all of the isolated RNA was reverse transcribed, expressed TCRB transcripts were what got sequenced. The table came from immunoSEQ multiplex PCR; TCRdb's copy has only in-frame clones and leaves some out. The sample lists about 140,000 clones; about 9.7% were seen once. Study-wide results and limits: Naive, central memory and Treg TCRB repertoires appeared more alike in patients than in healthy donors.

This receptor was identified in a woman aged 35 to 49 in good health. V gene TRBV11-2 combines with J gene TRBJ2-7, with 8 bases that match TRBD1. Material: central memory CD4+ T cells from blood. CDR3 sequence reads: CASSLDPRTGIYEQYF. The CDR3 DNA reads TGTGCCAGCAGCTTAGATCCCCGGACAGGGATCTACGAGCAGTACTTC.